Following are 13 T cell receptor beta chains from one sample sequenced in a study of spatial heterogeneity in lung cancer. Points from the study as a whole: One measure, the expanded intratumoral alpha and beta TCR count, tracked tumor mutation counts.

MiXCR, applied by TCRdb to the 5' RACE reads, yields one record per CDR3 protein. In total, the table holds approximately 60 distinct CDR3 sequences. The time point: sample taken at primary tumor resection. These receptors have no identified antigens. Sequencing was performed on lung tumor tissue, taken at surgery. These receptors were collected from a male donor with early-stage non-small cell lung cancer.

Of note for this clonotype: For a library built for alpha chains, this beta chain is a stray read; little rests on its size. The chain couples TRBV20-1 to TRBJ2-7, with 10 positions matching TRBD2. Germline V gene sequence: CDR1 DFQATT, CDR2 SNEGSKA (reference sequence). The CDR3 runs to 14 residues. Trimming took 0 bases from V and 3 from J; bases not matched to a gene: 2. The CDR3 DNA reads TGCAGTGCTAGAGACGCTAGCGGGAGCTACGAGCAGTACTTC. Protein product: CSARDASGSYEQYF.

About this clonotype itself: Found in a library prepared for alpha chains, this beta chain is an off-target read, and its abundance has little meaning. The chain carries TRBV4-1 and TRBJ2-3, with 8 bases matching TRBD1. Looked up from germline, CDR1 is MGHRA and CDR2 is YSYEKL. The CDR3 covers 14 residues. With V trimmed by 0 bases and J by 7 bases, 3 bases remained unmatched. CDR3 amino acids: CASSQETGAYTQYF. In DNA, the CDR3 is TGCGCCAGCAGCCAAGAGACAGGGGCTTATACGCAGTATTTT.

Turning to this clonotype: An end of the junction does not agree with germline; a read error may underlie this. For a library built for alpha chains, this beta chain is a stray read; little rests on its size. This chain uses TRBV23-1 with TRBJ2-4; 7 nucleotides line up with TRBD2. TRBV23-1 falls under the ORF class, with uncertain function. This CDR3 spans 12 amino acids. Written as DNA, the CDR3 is TGCGCCAGCAGTCTGGGATTCGGGGGGAAGGCCTTC. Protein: CASSLGFGGKAF.

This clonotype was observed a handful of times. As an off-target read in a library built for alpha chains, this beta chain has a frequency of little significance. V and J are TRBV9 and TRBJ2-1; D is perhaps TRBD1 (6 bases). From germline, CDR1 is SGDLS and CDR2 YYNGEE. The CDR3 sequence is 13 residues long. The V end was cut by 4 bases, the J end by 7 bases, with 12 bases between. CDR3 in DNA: TGTGCCAGCAGCTTTAGTCAGGGGAATGAGCAGTTCTTC. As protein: CASSFSQGNEQFF.

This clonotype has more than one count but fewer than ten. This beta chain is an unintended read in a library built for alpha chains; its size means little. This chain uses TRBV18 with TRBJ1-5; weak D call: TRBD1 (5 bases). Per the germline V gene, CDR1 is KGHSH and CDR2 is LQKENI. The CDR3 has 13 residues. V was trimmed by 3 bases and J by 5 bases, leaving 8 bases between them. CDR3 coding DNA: TGTGCCAGCTCACCGATGGGGGATCAGCCCCAGCATTTT. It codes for CASSPMGDQPQHF.

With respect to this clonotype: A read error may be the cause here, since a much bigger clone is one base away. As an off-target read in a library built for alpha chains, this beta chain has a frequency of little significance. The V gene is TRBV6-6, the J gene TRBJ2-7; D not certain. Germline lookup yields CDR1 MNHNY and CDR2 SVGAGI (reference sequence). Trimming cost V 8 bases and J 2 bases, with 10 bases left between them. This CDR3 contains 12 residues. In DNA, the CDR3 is TGTGCCAGCTCTGAACAAACCTACGAGCAGTACTTC. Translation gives CASSEQTYEQYF.

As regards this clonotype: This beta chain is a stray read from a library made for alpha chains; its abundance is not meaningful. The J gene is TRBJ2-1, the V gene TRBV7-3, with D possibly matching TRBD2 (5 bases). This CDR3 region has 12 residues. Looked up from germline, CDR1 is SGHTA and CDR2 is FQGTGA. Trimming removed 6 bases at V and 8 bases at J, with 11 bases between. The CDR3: CASSRGFDEQFF. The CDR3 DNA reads TGTGCCAGCAGTCGGGGTTTCGATGAGCAGTTCTTC.

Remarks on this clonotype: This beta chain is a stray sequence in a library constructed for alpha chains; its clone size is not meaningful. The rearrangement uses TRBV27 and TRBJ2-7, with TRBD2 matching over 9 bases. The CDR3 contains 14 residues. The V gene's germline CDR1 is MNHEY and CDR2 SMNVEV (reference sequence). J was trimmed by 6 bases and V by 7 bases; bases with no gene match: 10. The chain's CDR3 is CASTLGASGTEQYF. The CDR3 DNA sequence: TGTGCCAGCACCCTGGGGGCTAGCGGGACCGAGCAGTACTTC.

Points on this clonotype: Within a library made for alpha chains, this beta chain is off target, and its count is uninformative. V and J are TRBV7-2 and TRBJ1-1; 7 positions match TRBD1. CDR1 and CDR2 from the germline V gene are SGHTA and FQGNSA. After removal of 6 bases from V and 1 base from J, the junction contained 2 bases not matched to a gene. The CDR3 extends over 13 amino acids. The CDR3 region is CASRQGQNTEAFF. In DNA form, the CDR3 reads TGTGCCAGCAGACAGGGGCAGAACACTGAAGCTTTCTTT. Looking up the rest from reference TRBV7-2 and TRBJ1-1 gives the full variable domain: GAGVSQSPSNKVTEKGKDVELRCDPISGHTALYWYRQSLGQGLEFLIYFQGNSAPDKSGLPSDRFSAERTGGSVSTLTIQRTQQEDSAVYLCASRQGQNTEAFFGQGTRLTVV.

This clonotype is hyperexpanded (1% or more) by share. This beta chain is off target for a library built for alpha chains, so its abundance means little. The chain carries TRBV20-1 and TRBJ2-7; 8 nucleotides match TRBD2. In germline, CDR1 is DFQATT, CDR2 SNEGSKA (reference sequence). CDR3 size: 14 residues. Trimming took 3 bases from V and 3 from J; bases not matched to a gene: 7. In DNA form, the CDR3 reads TGCAGTGCTAGGCCCGTACTAGCGGTCTACGAGCAGTACTTC. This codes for CSARPVLAVYEQYF.

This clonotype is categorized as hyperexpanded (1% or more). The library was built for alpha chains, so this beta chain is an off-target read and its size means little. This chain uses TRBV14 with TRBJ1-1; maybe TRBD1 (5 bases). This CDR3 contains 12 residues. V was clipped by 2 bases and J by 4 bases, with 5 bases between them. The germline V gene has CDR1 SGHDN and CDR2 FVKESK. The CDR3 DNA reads TGTGCCAGCAGCCAACAGGGCACTGAAGCTTTCTTT. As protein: CASSQQGTEAFF.

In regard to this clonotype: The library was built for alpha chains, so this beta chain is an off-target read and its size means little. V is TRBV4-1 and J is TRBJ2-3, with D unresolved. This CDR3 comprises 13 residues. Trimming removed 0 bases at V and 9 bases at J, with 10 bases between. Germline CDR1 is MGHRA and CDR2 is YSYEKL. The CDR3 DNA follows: TGCGCCAGCAGCCAAGATATATGGGTCACGCAGTATTTT. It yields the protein CASSQDIWVTQYF.

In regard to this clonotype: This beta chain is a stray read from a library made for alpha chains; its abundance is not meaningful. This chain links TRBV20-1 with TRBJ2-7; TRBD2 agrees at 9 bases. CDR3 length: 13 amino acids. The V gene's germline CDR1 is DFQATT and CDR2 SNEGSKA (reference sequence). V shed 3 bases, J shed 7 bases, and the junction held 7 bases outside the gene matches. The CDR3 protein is CSASSLLAGEQYF. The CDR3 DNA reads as TGCAGTGCTAGTTCTCTGCTAGCGGGAGAGCAGTACTTC.